Shown below are 9 T cell receptor beta chains from a single sample sequenced in a study of blood T cell repertoires in COVID-19 (dated by TCRdb to the early 2020s). The library was made by the immunoSEQ multiplex PCR assay. TCRdb obtained this table from immuneACCESS and retained in-frame rearrangements with V and J assigned. These tables miss some clones; where compared with another copy, unresolved V genes account for less than half of the shortfall, and the remainder is unexplained. Here the sample has approximately 110,000 clones; approximately 81% occur a single time. The leading ten clones occupy over 1.2% of the sample. The sample taken for sequencing was peripheral blood. Source of these receptors: a man aged 40-55 years with acute or convalescent COVID-19.

The V gene is TRBV11-3, the J gene TRBJ2-2, with D unresolved. Germline assignment: CDR1 SGHNT and CDR2 YENEEA. The V end was cut by 0 bases, the J end by 2 bases, with 10 bases between. The CDR3 runs 16 residues. The CDR3 coding sequence is TGTGCCAGCAGCTTAGATTTCAGCGTTAACACCGGGGAGCTGTTTTTT. It specifies CASSLDFSVNTGELFF.

By its share, this clone is large. This specimen includes other DNA sequences encoding the same CDR3. The gene calls are TRBV6-2 or TRBV6-3 and TRBJ2-7; TRBD2 matches 11 bases. Germline trimming cut 3 bases from V and 7 bases from J; bases unmatched to any gene: 5. Germline V gives CDR1 MNHEY, CDR2 SVGEGT. This CDR3 contains 14 residues. The CDR3 DNA sequence: TGTGCCAGCAGTTATCCCGGACTAGCGGGTGAGCAGTACTTC. As protein: CASSYPGLAGEQYF.

The chain recombines TRBV7-3 with TRBJ2-5; no reliable D call. The germline V gene has CDR1 SGHTA and CDR2 FQGTGA. Trimming removed 1 base at V and 5 bases at J, with 11 bases between. The CDR3 spans 14 residues. CDR3 residues: CASSLRSGSETQYF. The CDR3 DNA reads TGTGCCAGCAGCTTAAGGTCCGGGTCGGAGACCCAGTACTTC.

This chain uses TRBV2 with TRBJ1-2, with D possibly TRBD1 on 5 matching bases. This CDR3 spans 16 amino acids. Germline values: CDR1 SNHLY, CDR2 FYNNEI. V was shortened by 9 bases and J by 1 base, with 21 bases between the two germline ends. CDR3 residues: CASATGIGGVNYGYTF. CDR3 coding DNA: TGTGCCAGTGCGACCGGAATCGGGGGGGTTAACTATGGCTACACCTTC. The full variable domain, its missing parts supplied by reference TRBV2 and TRBJ1-2, is EPEVTQTPSHQVTQMGQEVILRCVPISNHLYFYWYRQILGQKVEFLVSFYNNEISEKSEIFDDQFSVERPDGSNFTLKIRSTKLEDSAMYFCASATGIGGVNYGYTFGSGTRLTVV.

The rearrangement links TRBV7-2 to TRBJ2-1; D is perhaps TRBD2 (7 bases). The V end was cut by 5 bases, the J end by 4 bases, with 21 bases between. The CDR3 totals 17 residues. CDR1 is SGHTA and CDR2 is FQGNSA in the germline V gene. The CDR3 here is CASSLSRVRGQYNEQFF. The CDR3 nucleotides are TGTGCCAGCAGCCTGTCCAGGGTGCGGGGGCAGTACAATGAGCAGTTCTTC.

The chain employs TRBV18 and TRBJ2-3; tentatively, D is TRBD2 (6 bases). V lost 0 bases and J 2 bases, leaving 18 bases between the germline ends. The CDR3 has 18 amino acids. The germline CDR1 and CDR2 sequences are KGHSH and LQKENI. CDR3 sequence (DNA): TGTGCCAGCTCACCACCGAACCCTGGGCGGGGAGCCACAGATACGCAGTATTTT. Its protein product is CASSPPNPGRGATDTQYF.

CDR3 in amino acids: CASSSPGGTDTQYF. CDR3 sequence (DNA): TGTGCCAGCAGTTCCCCAGGGGGGACGGATACGCAGTATTTT. The chain combines TRBV28 with TRBJ2-3; D possibly corresponds to TRBD1 (7 bases). The V gene lost 4 bases and the J gene lost 6 bases, with 14 bases spanning the gap. The CDR3 has 14 amino acids. Germline CDR1 is MDHEN and CDR2 is SYDVKM.

V and J are TRBV12-3 or TRBV12-4 and TRBJ2-1; 9 bases fit TRBD1. This CDR3 has 13 amino acids. The junction had 9 bases not matched to a gene; V was cut back by 8 bases and J by 10 bases. CDR3 region: CASRDRELREQFF. Here the CDR3 DNA reads TGTGCCAGCCGGGACAGGGAGCTTCGGGAGCAGTTCTTC.

This clone was found once. The chain joins TRBV7-9 to TRBJ1-3; no reliable D call. The CDR3 totals 11 residues. Germline V lookup: CDR1 SEHNR, CDR2 FQNEAQ (reference sequence). V was pared by 5 bases and J by 7 bases, with 6 bases between. The CDR3 sequence: CASSRRNTIYF. The CDR3 DNA is TGTGCCAGCAGCAGGCGGAACACCATATATTTT.